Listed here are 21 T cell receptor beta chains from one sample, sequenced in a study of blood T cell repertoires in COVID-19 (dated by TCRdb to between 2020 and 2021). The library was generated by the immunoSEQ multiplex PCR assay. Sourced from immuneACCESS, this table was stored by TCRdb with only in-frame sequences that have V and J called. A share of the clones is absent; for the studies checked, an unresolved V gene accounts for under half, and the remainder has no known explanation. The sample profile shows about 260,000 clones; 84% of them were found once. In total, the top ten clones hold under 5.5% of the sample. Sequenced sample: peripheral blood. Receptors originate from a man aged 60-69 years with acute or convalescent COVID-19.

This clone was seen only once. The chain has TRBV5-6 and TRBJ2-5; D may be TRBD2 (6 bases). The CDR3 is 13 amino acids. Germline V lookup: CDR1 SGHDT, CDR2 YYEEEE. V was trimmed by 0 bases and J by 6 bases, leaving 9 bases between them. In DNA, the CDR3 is TGTGCCAGCAGCTTGGCCGGAGGGAAGACCCAGTACTTC. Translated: CASSLAGGKTQYF.

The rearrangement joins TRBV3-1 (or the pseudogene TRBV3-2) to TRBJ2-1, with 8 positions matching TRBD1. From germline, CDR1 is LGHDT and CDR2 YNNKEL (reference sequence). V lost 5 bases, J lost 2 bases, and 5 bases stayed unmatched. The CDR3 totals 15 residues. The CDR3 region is CASSSGQGTYNEQFF. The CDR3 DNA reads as TGTGCCAGCAGCTCAGGACAGGGTACCTACAATGAGCAGTTCTTC.

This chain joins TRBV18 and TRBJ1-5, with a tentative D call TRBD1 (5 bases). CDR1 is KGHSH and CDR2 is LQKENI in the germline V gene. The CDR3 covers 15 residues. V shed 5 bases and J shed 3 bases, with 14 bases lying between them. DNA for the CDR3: TGTGCCAGCTCATCACGTCAGGGAAACAATCAGCCCCAGCATTTT. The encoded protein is CASSSRQGNNQPQHF.

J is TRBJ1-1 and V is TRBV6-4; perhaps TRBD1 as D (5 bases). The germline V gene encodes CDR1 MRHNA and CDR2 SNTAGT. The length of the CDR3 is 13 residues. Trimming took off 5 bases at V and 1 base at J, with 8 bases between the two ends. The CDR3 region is CASSRQTNTEAFF. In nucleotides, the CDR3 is TGTGCCAGCAGTAGACAGACGAACACTGAAGCTTTCTTT.

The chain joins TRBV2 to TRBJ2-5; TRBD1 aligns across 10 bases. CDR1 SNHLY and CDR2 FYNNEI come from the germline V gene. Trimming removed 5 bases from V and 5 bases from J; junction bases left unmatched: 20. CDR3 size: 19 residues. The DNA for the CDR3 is TGTGCCAGCAGTACTATCTTCAACCGGGACAGGGGTTGGGGCGAGACCCAGTACTTC. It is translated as CASSTIFNRDRGWGETQYF.

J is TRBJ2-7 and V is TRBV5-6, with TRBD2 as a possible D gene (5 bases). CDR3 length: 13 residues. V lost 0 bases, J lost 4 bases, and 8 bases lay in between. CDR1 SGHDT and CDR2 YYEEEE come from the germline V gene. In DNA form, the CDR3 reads TGTGCCAGCAGCTTGGGGTGGGAGTACGAGCAGTACTTC. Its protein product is CASSLGWEYEQYF. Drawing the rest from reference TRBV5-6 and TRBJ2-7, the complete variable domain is DAGVTQSPTHLIKTRGQQVTLRCSPKSGHDTVSWYQQALGQGPQFIFQYYEEEERQRGNFPDRFSGHQFPNYSSELNVNALLLGDSALYLCASSLGWEYEQYFGPGTRLTVT.

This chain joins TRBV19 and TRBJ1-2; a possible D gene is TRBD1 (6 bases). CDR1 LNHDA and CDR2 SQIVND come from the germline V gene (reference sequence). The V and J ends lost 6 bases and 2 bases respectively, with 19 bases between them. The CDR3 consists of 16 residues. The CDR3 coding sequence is TGTGCCAGTAGCTTGCCGACAGGCGCCATAAACTATGGCTACACCTTC. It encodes CASSLPTGAINYGYTF.

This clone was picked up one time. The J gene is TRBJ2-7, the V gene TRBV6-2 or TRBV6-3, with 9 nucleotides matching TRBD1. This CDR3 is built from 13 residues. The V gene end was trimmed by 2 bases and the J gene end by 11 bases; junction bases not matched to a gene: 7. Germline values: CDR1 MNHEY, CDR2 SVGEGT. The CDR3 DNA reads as TGTGCCAGCAGTTACCGGGACAGGGCTAGGAAGTACTTC. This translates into CASSYRDRARKYF.

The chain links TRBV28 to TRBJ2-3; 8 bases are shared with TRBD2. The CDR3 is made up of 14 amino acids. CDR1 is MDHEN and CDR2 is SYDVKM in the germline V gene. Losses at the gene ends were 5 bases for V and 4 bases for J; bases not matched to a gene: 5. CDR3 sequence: CASSRGGSADTQYF. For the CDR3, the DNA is TGTGCCAGCAGTCGGGGGGGGTCGGCAGATACGCAGTATTTT.

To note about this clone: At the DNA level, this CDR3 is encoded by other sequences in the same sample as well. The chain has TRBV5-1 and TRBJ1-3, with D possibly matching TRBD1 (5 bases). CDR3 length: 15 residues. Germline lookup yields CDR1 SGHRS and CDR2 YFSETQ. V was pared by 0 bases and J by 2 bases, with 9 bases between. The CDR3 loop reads CASSLGDRAGNTIYF. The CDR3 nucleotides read TGCGCCAGCAGCTTGGGAGACAGAGCTGGAAACACCATATATTTT.

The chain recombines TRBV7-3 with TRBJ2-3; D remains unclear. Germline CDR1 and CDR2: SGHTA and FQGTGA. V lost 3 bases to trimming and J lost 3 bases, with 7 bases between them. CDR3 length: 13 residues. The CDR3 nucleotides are TGTGCCAGCAGCTTTACACAGACAGATACGCAGTATTTT. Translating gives CASSFTQTDTQYF.

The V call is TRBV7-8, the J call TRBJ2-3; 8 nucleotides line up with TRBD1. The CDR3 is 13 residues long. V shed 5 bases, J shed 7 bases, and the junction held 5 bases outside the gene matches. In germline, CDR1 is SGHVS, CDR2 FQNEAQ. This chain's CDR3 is CASSPGQGNTQYF. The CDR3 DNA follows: TGTGCCAGCAGCCCCGGACAGGGAAATACGCAGTATTTT.

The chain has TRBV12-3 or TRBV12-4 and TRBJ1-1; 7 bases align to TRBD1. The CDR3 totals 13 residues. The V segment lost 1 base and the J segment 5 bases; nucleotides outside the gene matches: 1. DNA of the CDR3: TGTGCCAGCAGTTTAGGGGACAGTACTGAAGCTTTCTTT. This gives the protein CASSLGDSTEAFF.

CDR3 amino acids: CAISYGEETQYF. The CDR3 DNA is TGTGCCATCAGCTACGGGGAAGAGACCCAGTACTTC. The chain joins TRBV10-3 to TRBJ2-5, with D perhaps TRBD2 (5 bases). CDR1 is ENHRY, CDR2 SYGVKD, per germline. There are 12 residues in the CDR3. Trimming took off 6 bases at V and 3 bases at J, with 8 bases between the two ends.

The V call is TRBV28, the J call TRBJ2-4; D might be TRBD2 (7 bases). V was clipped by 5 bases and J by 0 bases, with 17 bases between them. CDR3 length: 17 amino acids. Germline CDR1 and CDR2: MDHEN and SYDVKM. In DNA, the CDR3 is TGTGCCAGCAGTCCTCCCGGGGAGGGGGGAGCCAAAAACATTCAGTACTTC. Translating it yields CASSPPGEGGAKNIQYF.

CDR3: CASSQGRSSSGGQETQYF. CDR3 DNA sequence: TGTGCCAGCAGCCAGGGAAGATCGTCTAGCGGGGGCCAAGAGACCCAGTACTTC. The chain uses TRBV3-1 (or the pseudogene TRBV3-2) and TRBJ2-5, with TRBD2 matching over 10 bases. The CDR3 is made up of 18 amino acids. J was trimmed by 1 base and V by 3 bases; bases with no gene match: 11. Germline CDR1 LGHDT, CDR2 YNNKEL (reference sequence).

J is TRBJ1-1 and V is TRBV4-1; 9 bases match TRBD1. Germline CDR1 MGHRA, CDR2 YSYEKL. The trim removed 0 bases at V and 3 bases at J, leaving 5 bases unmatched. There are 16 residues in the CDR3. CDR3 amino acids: CASSQDDRGSHTEAFF. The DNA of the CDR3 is TGCGCCAGCAGCCAAGATGACAGGGGGTCTCACACTGAAGCTTTCTTT.

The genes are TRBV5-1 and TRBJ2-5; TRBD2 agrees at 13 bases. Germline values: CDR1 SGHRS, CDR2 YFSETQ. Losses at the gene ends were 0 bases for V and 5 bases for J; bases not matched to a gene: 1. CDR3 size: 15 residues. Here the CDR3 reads CASSLGTSGGETQYF. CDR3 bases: TGCGCCAGCAGCTTGGGGACTAGCGGGGGTGAGACCCAGTACTTC.

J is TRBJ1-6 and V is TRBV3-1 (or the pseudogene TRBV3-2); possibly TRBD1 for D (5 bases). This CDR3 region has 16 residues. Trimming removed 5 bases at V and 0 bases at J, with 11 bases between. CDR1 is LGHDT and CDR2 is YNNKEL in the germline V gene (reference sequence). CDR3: CASSVGTASYNSPLHF. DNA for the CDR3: TGTGCCAGCAGCGTCGGGACTGCCTCCTATAATTCACCCCTCCACTTT.

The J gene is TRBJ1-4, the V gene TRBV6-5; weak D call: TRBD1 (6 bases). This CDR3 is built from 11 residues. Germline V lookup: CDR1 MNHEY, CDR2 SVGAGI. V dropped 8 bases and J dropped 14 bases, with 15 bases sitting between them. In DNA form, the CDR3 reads TGTGCCAGCGGGACCTGGGGACATCTGTTTTTT. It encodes CASGTWGHLFF.

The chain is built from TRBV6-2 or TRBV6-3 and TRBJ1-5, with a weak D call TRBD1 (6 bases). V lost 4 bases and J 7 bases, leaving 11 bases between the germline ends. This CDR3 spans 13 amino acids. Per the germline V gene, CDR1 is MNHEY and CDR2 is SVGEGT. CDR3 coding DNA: TGTGCCAGCAGTTTCAGGGGAAGCCAGCCCCAGCATTTT. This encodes CASSFRGSQPQHF.